This paragraph reports one T cell receptor (beta chain). Its antigen has not been determined. A much larger clone sits a single nucleotide away, making a read error possible. TCR beta CDR3 regions were amplified from RNA transcripts. The TCR CDR3 was subjected to a first round of RT-PCR using the HTBI primer set and the Qiagen OneStep RT-PCR kit. Libraries were constructed in a second round of multiplex PCR, after which size selection and purification were performed. Libraries were sequenced paired-end with 100 bp reads on an Illumina HiSeq2000. Concerning the study's data processing: SOAPnuke was used to process the raw data, removing reads that contained adapters or uncalled bases, had a mean Phred below 15, or lacked an exact match to the constant primer or identifier. High-quality paired reads were merged with COPE v1.2.5, and unique nucleotide sequences were defined as clonotypes. MiTCR v1.1 was used to align the clonotypes against IMGT TRBV, TRBD and TRBJ reference segments. The analysis included only V-J combinations with a frequency above 0.0001, which together covered around 99% of the repertoires. A TCS score was defined as the ratio of F50 (clonal expansion) to E x V (chaos), with BLOSUM62-based TCRdist applied between CDR3 peptides within each V-J. Welch's t-statistics and random forest reduced 500 to 650 V-J features to roughly 13, which were used in a naive Bayes classifier (R e1071). The raw public reads went through TCRdb reprocessing: fastp at Q25, MiXCR clone calling, in-frame beta chains kept. Here each entry gathers all rows of one CDR3 protein and keeps the most common genes and DNA. TCRdb's processing, not the study's, gives the V and J calls here. In this sample the table shows about 640,000 distinct CDR3 sequences, less than 25% of which occur a single time. Of the sample, over 30% is held by the ten largest clones.

The data derive from a study of T cells in Graves' hyperthyroidism and ophthalmopathy (dated by TCRdb to between 2018 and 2020). A note on the overall study: Peripheral blood samples were taken at the time of initial diagnosis, prior to any treatment. A discovery cohort of around 100 patients, 43 with Graves' ophthalmopathy and 57 with stable Graves' hyperthyroidism, was used to find distinguishing TCR V-J signatures. The paper reports TCR Vbeta CDR3 sequencing of some 140 peripheral blood samples: under 45 ophthalmopathy, approximately 74 hyperthyroidism and approximately 17 progressor patients. In addition, the study compared T-cell repertoires in thyroid tissue and in blood from six Graves' hyperthyroidism patients. After blood sampling, hyperthyroidism patients were treated with methimazole at a starting dose of 30 mg daily, and ophthalmopathy patients were treated with high-dose intravenous methylprednisolone. Prospective prediction of ophthalmopathy was tested in an independent validation cohort consisting of roughly 19 hyperthyroidism patients and 15 or so patients who later progressed to ophthalmopathy. The approximately 90 discovery patients were randomly split 7:3 into training and test sets. What the study reported, not specific to this receptor: Most expanded thyroid clonotypes (frequency above 0.001) were also found in blood, which suggests that blood repertoires may mirror thyroid immune responses. Ophthalmopathy was separated from stable hyperthyroidism by a 13 V-J signature model, with around 88% sensitivity and 81% to 82% specificity obtained in cross-validation and 80%/75% obtained in testing. During validation, the model predicted progression to ophthalmopathy a median of approximately six months ahead of onset, with around 65% sensitivity and 72.22% specificity. No statistical method was used to fix the sample size in advance, and group allocation was not hidden from the investigators.

Including the terminal cysteine and phenylalanine, the CDR3 comprises 14 residues. Only the CDR3 region is kept as DNA, spanning 42 bases read in frame from base 1. The CDR1 and CDR2 encoded by the germline V gene are SGHTA and FQGNSA. Ophthalmopathy patients had moderately to severely active disease, with a Clinical Activity Score of 3 or more, a NOSPECS grade of 4 or more, and a disease duration of less than 3 months. Exclusion was applied to patients with uncontrolled infections, other autoimmune diseases, pregnancy or lactation. Diagnoses relied on clinical symptoms, serum thyroxine and TRAb, thyroid ultrasound and orbital computed tomography. Ficoll-Paque density gradient centrifugation was used to isolate PBMCs from 9.5 to 10 ml of fresh peripheral blood. Trizol reagent was used to extract total RNA, and RNA quality was then checked on an Agilent 2100 Bioanalyzer.

What was sequenced was blood. This receptor was taken from a man between 25 and 39 years old with Graves' ophthalmopathy. Recombination connected TRBV7-2 to TRBJ2-3, and TRBD1 may be the D gene, going by 6 matching bases. The nucleotide sequence is given as TGTGCCAGCAGCTCCGGACAGCACACAGATACGAAGTATTTT. This is translated as CASSSGQHTDTKYF.